This T cell receptor (beta chain) appears in the sequencing data of a study of CD8 T cells in ankylosing spondylitis. Study conclusions and caveats: Ankylosing spondylitis blood appeared to carry a characteristic TCR beta motif of under ten highly homologous variants. Matched ankylosing spondylitis synovial fluid reportedly showed significant enrichment of disease-linked clones.

V trimming: 3 bases; J trimming: 12 bases; junction bases outside the gene matches: 16. Germline assignment: CDR1 LNHDA and CDR2 SQIVND (reference sequence). The CDR3 sequence is 16 residues long. On this clonotype: The target antigen is unknown.

Each CDR3 protein gets one entry after TCRdb re-called the 5' RACE reads with MiXCR. This table holds some 300,000 distinct CDR3 sequences, less than 25% found once. The chain combines TRBV19 with TRBJ2-1; 8 bases fit TRBD1. Specimen: blood, either unsorted or a sorted T cell fraction (not recorded which). The sequence derives from a female donor with ankylosing spondylitis or in good health (not recorded which). CDR3 protein: CASSMTSGQGSRGQFF. The CDR3 coding sequence is TGTGCCAGTAGTATGACTTCCGGACAGGGAAGCCGGGGGCAGTTCTTC.